This T cell receptor (beta chain) appears in the sequencing data of a study of OX40 agonist ivuxolimab in advanced cancers. The wider study: The dose-escalation cohort was over 65% male, with a mean age of 60 years, ranging about 20 to 79.

Assay: immunoSEQ multiplex PCR; the TCRdb copy retains only in-frame clones and omits some. Among tens of thousands of clones listed, about 85% were seen once. The TCR originated in an adult with an advanced solid tumor such as melanoma, head and neck, liver or kidney cancer. The sample in question was CD4+ or CD8+ T cells sorted from blood, obtained in a trial of the OX40 agonist ivuxolimab.

The CDR3 DNA reads TGTGCCAGCAGTTACTCGGGCCAGGGCTATGAGCAGTTCTTC. The encoded protein is CASSYSGQGYEQFF. The chain uses TRBV6-6 and TRBJ2-1; a weak D match, TRBD1 (5 bases). The CDR3 has 14 amino acids. CDR1 MNHNY and CDR2 SVGAGI come from the germline V gene (reference sequence). V was trimmed by 0 bases and J by 8 bases, leaving 11 bases between them.